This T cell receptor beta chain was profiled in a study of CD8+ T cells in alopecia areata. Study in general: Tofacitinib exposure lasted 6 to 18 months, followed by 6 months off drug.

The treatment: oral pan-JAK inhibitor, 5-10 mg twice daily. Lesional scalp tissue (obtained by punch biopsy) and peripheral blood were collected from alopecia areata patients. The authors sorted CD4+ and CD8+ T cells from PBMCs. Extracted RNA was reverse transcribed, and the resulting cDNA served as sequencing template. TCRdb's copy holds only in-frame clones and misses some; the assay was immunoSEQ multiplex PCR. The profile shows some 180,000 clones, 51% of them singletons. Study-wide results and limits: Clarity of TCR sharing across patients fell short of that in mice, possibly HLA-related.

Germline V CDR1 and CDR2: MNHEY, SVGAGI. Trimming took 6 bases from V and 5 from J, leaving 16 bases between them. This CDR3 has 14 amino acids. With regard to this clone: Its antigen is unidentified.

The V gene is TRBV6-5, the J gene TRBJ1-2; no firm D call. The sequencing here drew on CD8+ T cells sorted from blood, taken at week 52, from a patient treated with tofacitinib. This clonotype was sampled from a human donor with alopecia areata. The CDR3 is CASRPPGSLYGYTF. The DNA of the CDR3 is TGTGCCAGCAGGCCACCGGGTAGCCTTTATGGCTACACCTTC.